A selection of T cell receptor beta chains follows, all from one sample in a study of CD8 T cells in ankylosing spondylitis. TCRdb re-called the 5' RACE reads through MiXCR, storing one row per CDR3 protein. This sample carries a few hundred thousand distinct CDR3 sequences, around 10% of them seen once, and the ten largest clones take 6% to 8.5%. Sample: blood, either unsorted or a sorted T cell fraction (not recorded which). The receptor set was obtained from a male donor with ankylosing spondylitis or in good health (not recorded which). CDR3s include the opening cysteine and the closing phenylalanine or tryptophan. A D gene is named only where the DNA matches it firmly. A clone size is listed for some rows: how often the clone was seen (once, few, many), or a class if it is expanded.

d_gene	j_gene	v_gene	abundance	CDR3nt	CDR3aa
TRBD2	TRBJ2-2	TRBV10-2	many	TGCGCCAGCAGTGAGAGGACTAGCGGGGGCGAACCGTTTCCCGGGGAGCTGTTTTTT	CASSERTSGGEPFPGELFF
TRBD1	TRBJ2-1	TRBV20-1	few	TGCAGTGCTAGAGGAGCCAATATCCGGGACAGGGCTTTCGATGAGCAGTTCTTC	CSARGANIRDRAFDEQFF
TRBD1	TRBJ2-3	TRBV5-1	many	TGCGCCAGCAGCCAACAGGGGCGCGAGGATACGCAGTATTTT	CASSQQGREDTQYF
NA	TRBJ2-7	TRBV25-1	many	TGTGCCAGCAGTAGCCGGGACGGGAGCTCCTACGAGCAGTACTTC	CASSSRDGSSYEQYF
NA	TRBJ2-3	TRBV29-1	many	TGCAGCGTTGAAGCGAAGACTAGAGTTACAAATACGCAGTATTTT	CSVEAKTRVTNTQYF
NA	TRBJ1-5	TRBV24-1	NA	TGTGCCACCAGCGGGGGGCTCGGGGAGCCCCAGCATTTT	CATSGGLGEPQHF
NA	TRBJ2-1	TRBV20-1	many	TGCAGTGCTAGAGATATTGGCGATATCTACAATGAGCAGTTCTTC	CSARDIGDIYNEQFF
NA	TRBJ2-7	TRBV12-3/TRBV12-4	NA	TGTGCCAGCAGTTTTACCGGGGCGGACGAGCAGTACTTC	CASSFTGADEQYF
NA	TRBJ2-5	TRBV15	NA	TGTGCCACCAGCGGGGGATCGACACAAGAGACCCAGTACTTC	CATSGGSTQETQYF
TRBD2	TRBJ2-7	TRBV5-1	many	TGCGCCAGCAGCCTGGATAAAGCGGGAGGGCCGCTCTACGAGCAGTACTTC	CASSLDKAGGPLYEQYF
TRBD2	TRBJ2-2	TRBV5-1	NA	TGCGCCAGCAGCTTCATAGGAATAGCGGGAAACGCGAACACCGGGGAGCTGTTTTTT	CASSFIGIAGNANTGELFF
TRBD1	TRBJ1-1	TRBV27	many	TGTGCCAGCAGTCGCGACAGGGGCGTAATGAACACTGAAGCTTTCTTT	CASSRDRGVMNTEAFF
NA	TRBJ2-1	TRBV3-1	many	TGTGCCAGCAGCCAAGATCAGTACAATGAGCAGTTCTTC	CASSQDQYNEQFF
NA	TRBJ2-3	TRBV6-4	many	TGTGCCAGCAGTGAATCGCGGCTTACCAATACGCAGTATTTT	CASSESRLTNTQYF
NA	TRBJ2-1	TRBV20-1	many	TGCAGTACCTCCGGGGATGACGGTGAGCAGTTCTTC	CSTSGDDGEQFF
TRBD1	TRBJ1-5	TRBV20-1	many	TGCAGTGCTAGGGCCGGGACAGGGGGTCTGACCCAGCATTTT	CSARAGTGGLTQHF
NA	TRBJ1-1	TRBV5-6	few	TGTGCCAGCAGCTTGGTTTCTCGGGATTTGGCTTTCTTT	CASSLVSRDLAFF
TRBD2	TRBJ2-5	TRBV20-1	many	TGCAGTGCTAGAGGGCGCCTAGCGGACGAGACCCAGTACTTC	CSARGRLADETQYF
TRBD2	TRBJ2-7	TRBV7-8	many	TGTGCCAGCAGCCGGCATCCGGGACTAGCGGGAGGGTCCTACGAGCAGTACTTC	CASSRHPGLAGGSYEQYF
NA	TRBJ1-3	TRBV28	NA	TGTGCCAGCACCCGTTGGCAGGAAAACACCATATATTTT	CASTRWQENTIYF
TRBD1	TRBJ1-2	TRBV12-3/TRBV12-4	many	TGTGCCAGCAGCCATCCAGGGGGGCAAGGCTACACCTTC	CASSHPGGQGYTF
NA	TRBJ2-7	TRBV5-1	many	TGCGCCAGCAGCTCGACAGGAGCGCGCTACGAGCAGTACTTC	CASSSTGARYEQYF
NA	TRBJ2-1	TRBV3-1	many	TGTGCCAGCACCTCCTCCCTAGGGGCCTACAATGAGCAGTTCTTC	CASTSSLGAYNEQFF
NA	TRBJ2-1	TRBV10-3	many	TGTGCCATCAGCCTCGGCGGCAATGAGCAGTTCTTC	CAISLGGNEQFF
TRBD2	TRBJ2-1	TRBV7-8	few	TGTGCCAGCAGCTCCGTCGGACTAGCGGAGGAGCAGTTCTTC	CASSSVGLAEEQFF
NA	TRBJ2-7	TRBV6-5	many	TGTGCCAGCAGGCCGCCTCCCGAGCAGTACTTC	CASRPPPEQYF
NA	TRBJ2-3	TRBV29-1	many	TGCAGCGTTGAGCAGGGTGCGGATACGCAGTATTTT	CSVEQGADTQYF
NA	TRBJ2-5	TRBV25-1	few	TGTGCCAGCAGTGGGGGGGCTGGGGGGAAAGAGACCCAGTACTTC	CASSGGAGGKETQYF
TRBD2	TRBJ2-7	TRBV20-1	many	TGCAGTGCTAGTGGGGCTAGCGGGAGGAGGGAGCAGTACTTC	CSASGASGRREQYF
TRBD1	TRBJ1-1	TRBV10-3	many	TGTGCCATCAGTGGGACAGGGCACACTGAAGCTTTCTTT	CAISGTGHTEAFF
NA	TRBJ1-1	TRBV6-5	many	TGTGCCAGCACTTCTCCCAGGGGAGAGAACACTGAAGCTTTCTTT	CASTSPRGENTEAFF
NA	TRBJ1-5	TRBV20-1	NA	TGCAGTGTTGCGACGGGCAATCAGCCCCAGCATTTT	CSVATGNQPQHF
TRBD1	TRBJ2-2	TRBV6-2/TRBV6-3	NA	TGTGCCAGCAGGGACAGGGTATACACCGGGGAGCTGTTTTTT	CASRDRVYTGELFF
NA	TRBJ1-1	TRBV24-1	many	TGTGCCACCAGAAGCCGGGCCTTTACTGAAGCTTTCTTT	CATRSRAFTEAFF
NA	TRBJ2-1	TRBV15	many	TGTGCCACCAGCCAATCTGCGGGACCCTATAATCAGTTCTTC	CATSQSAGPYNQFF
NA	TRBJ2-3	TRBV2	NA	TGTGCCAGCAGTGTGGCTTGGCAGTTGGCTAGCACAGATACGCAGTATTTT	CASSVAWQLASTDTQYF
NA	TRBJ2-1	TRBV7-6	many	TGTGCCAGCAGCTTAGGATCTCGCAATGAGCAGTTCTTC	CASSLGSRNEQFF
TRBD1	TRBJ1-1	TRBV20-1	medium-sized	TGCAGTGCTAACCGACAGGGCATGAACACTGAAGCTTTCTTT	CSANRQGMNTEAFF
NA	TRBJ2-1	TRBV5-1	many	TGCGCCAGCAGCGCGGGGACTTTGGGGAGGAATGAGCAGTTCTTC	CASSAGTLGRNEQFF
NA	TRBJ1-3	TRBV6-5	many	TGTGCCAGCAGTTACTCCTGGGGGTTGAGCTCTGGAAACACCATATATTTT	CASSYSWGLSSGNTIYF
TRBD1	TRBJ2-1	TRBV12-3/TRBV12-4	many	TGTGCCAGCAGTTTCGCGGGACAGGGGTTAGCACTTAGAGGTGGGGCCAATGAGCAGTTCTTC	CASSFAGQGLALRGGANEQFF
NA	TRBJ1-1	TRBV12-3/TRBV12-4	many	TGTGCCAGCAGAAGGGGGGAAATTGGCACTGAAGCTTTCTTT	CASRRGEIGTEAFF
NA	TRBJ2-3	TRBV20-1	many	TGCAGTGCTAGAGACTCTCCGGGACCCACCACAGATACGCAGTATTTT	CSARDSPGPTTDTQYF
NA	TRBJ2-3	TRBV21-1	many	TGTGCCAGCAAAGCCTCTGACTGGGCGGATACGCAGTATTTT	CASKASDWADTQYF
TRBD2	TRBJ2-1	TRBV20-1	many	TGCAGTGCTAAGATAGGACTAGCGGGACGTAATGAGCAGTTCTTC	CSAKIGLAGRNEQFF
TRBD2	TRBJ2-1	TRBV24-1	many	TGTGCCACCAGTGACCCCTCTAGCGGTTACTACAATGAGCAGTTCTTC	CATSDPSSGYYNEQFF
TRBD1	TRBJ2-2	TRBV9	NA	TGTGCTTCAGCCCGGGACAGGGGGAACACCGGGGAGCTGTTTTTT	CASARDRGNTGELFF
TRBD1	TRBJ2-1	TRBV20-1	many	TGCAGTGCTAGAAAGACCTATGGACAGGGTAGTGAGCAGTTCTTC	CSARKTYGQGSEQFF
NA	TRBJ2-5	TRBV20-1	many	TGCAGTGCTAGGCTGGGGGGCGAGACCCAGTACTTC	CSARLGGETQYF
NA	TRBJ2-1	TRBV24-1	many	TGTGCCACCAGTGGTTTGGGGGACAATGAGCAGTTCTTC	CATSGLGDNEQFF
NA	TRBJ2-5	TRBV24-1	many	TGTGCCACCACGAGGGTAGTAGGGGAGACCCAGTACTTC	CATTRVVGETQYF